Below, one T cell receptor beta chain is given with its context. The target of this receptor is not known. The record has no base qualities; no much larger clone is one base away. The CDR3 runs 17 residues from the cysteine to the phenylalanine. Just the 51-base CDR3 DNA is kept, in frame starting at base 1. CDR1 and CDR2 were assigned from the germline V gene (reference sequence) as SGHKS and YYEKEE. The V end gives up 1 base and the J end 7 bases, leaving 8 bases in the junction not matched to a gene. According to the study, the label for this sample's time point signals: cells obtained before transplantation from donor or recipient. CD3+CD4+ and CD3+CD8+ populations were FACS-sorted from unstimulated pre-transplant donor and recipient cells taken from spleen or lymph nodes. Receptor amplification or capture employed the immunoSEQ multiplex PCR assay. For most patients, genomic DNA was isolated with the Qiagen DNeasy Blood and Tissue Kit and shipped frozen to Adaptive Biotechnologies for TCR sequencing. High-throughput TCR-beta CDR3 sequencing of genomic DNA from most patients was performed by Adaptive Biotechnologies. As for the authors' bioinformatics: Adaptive's ImmunoSEQ software was the source of the TCR sequencing data for 15 to 20 patients, while three other patients were processed with MiXCR and VDJtools. CD4 versus CD8 sorting errors were corrected by removing sequences found in both subsets at a frequency ratio below 5:1. CDR3 nucleotide sequences shared between donor and recipient were removed because the origin of such sequences could not be assigned. Alloreactive clones required at least 2-fold expansion over unstimulated cells and minimum CFSE-low frequency of 0.002% (template counts) or 0.001% (read counts). Clones detected in sequenced pre-transplant spleen, lymph node, or MLR CFSE-low populations of the donor or recipient were defined as mappable. The cumulative frequency of alloreactive clones was calculated as a percentage of all sequences, weighted by copy number. The clones in this table, taken by TCRdb from immuneACCESS, are in-frame only. Not every clone is retained; where verified, under half of the shortfall comes from an unresolved V gene, and the cause of the rest is unknown. The V and J calls and the clone size are those of that table, but D and trimming were determined from the DNA. In all, the sample holds about 50,000 clones, and over 90% of those were seen once. The top ten clones comprise roughly 2.5% of the sample.

The sample comes from a study of graft-versus-host responses after intestinal transplantation (dated by TCRdb to the early 2020s). Concerning the study at large: Multivisceral, liver-intestinal, or isolated intestinal transplants were received by the recipients. Every recipient was given anti-thymocyte globulin induction, followed by around three years of maintenance tacrolimus and steroids. Bulk TCR-beta CDR3 sequencing was used to track graft-versus-host and host-versus-graft alloreactive T cell clones in the graft, circulation and bone marrow after intestinal transplantation. Alloreactive clones were identified by sequencing pre-transplant mixed lymphocyte reaction products and comparing them with unstimulated pre-transplant donor and recipient T cells. The cohort enrolled 20 to 30 intestinal transplant recipients including one retransplant, and a few patients lacking pretransplant specimens were excluded. A peak of at least 4% donor T cells among recipient peripheral blood mononuclear cells was the definition used for donor T cell macrochimerism. Instead of going to the commercial service, samples from a few later patients were sequenced in-house on an Illumina MiSeq and processed with MiXCR. Summary of the overall study and its limitations: High GvH to HvG T cell clonal ratios were observed in the allografts of patients with donor T cell macrochimerism. The relatively low number and heterogeneity of intestinal transplant patients limited the conclusions. Early after transplant, peak levels of circulating GvH clones were found to be associated with declines in HvG clones. GvH clones were detected in recipient bone marrow, and some appeared earlier in ileal mucosa or blood, consistent with an intestinal mucosal origin.

The receptor's source is a human donor who was the organ donor for an intestinal transplant. The chain is encoded by TRBV5-5 joined to TRBJ2-1; TRBD2 agrees with 13 junctional bases. The sample in question was unstimulated CD4+ T cells sorted from spleen or lymph node cells, obtained before transplant. The DNA reads as follows: TGTGCCAGCAGCTTGCCAATACTAGCGGGAGGGCCAAATGAGCAGTTCTTC. The resulting protein is CASSLPILAGGPNEQFF.